These 24 T cell receptor beta chains were sequenced from one sample in a study of blood T cell repertoires in COVID-19. The method was immunoSEQ multiplex PCR; TCRdb's version includes in-frame clones alone and lacks a portion of them. This table has hundreds of thousands of clones, around 87% appearing once. Sequences were obtained from PBMCs or T cells enriched from blood (not recorded which). Receptor source: a woman between 45 and 65 years old who had recovered from COVID-19.

The V call is TRBV2, the J call TRBJ2-2; 8 bases line up with TRBD2. CDR1 is SNHLY, CDR2 FYNNEI, per germline. The CDR3 runs to 16 residues. V was pared by 4 bases and J by 3 bases, with 7 bases of the junction left unmatched. The CDR3 loop is CASSGGGGRYTGELFF. In nucleotides, the CDR3 is TGTGCCAGCAGTGGGGGAGGCGGGAGGTACACCGGGGAGCTGTTTTTT.

The chain links TRBV30 to TRBJ1-2, with a tentative D call TRBD1 (6 bases). The length of the CDR3 is 12 residues. V shed 3 bases and J shed 8 bases, with 13 bases lying between them. Looked up from germline, CDR1 is GTSNPN and CDR2 is SVGIG (reference sequence). CDR3 in DNA: TGTGCCTGGAGCGCACAGGGCTCCGGCTACACCTTC. The encoded protein is CAWSAQGSGYTF.

On this clone: The junction departs from the called germline gene at one end, perhaps through a read error. The rearrangement links TRBV25-1 to TRBJ1-4; 8 positions agree with TRBD1. CDR1 is MGHDK and CDR2 is SYGVNS in the germline V gene. The CDR3 is 12 amino acids. For the CDR3, the DNA is TGTGCCAGCAGTTCTTCTATGGACAGGGCCATTTTT. Translating it yields CASSSSMDRAIF.

CDR3 nucleotide sequence: TGTGCCAGTAGGAAAGTAGCGGGTGGAACATGGAATGAGCAGTTCTTC. Translated, it gives CASRKVAGGTWNEQFF. The chain couples TRBV19 to TRBJ2-1; 7 positions match TRBD2. V trimming: 6 bases; J trimming: 7 bases; junction bases outside the gene matches: 15. Germline V gene lookup returns CDR1 LNHDA and CDR2 SQIVND (reference sequence). The CDR3 is 16 residues long. Full variable domain (missing parts from reference TRBV19 and TRBJ2-1): DGGITQSPKYLFRKEGQNVTLSCEQNLNHDAMYWYRQDPGQGLRLIYYSQIVNDFQKGDIAEGYSVSREKKESFPLTVTSAQKNPTAFYLCASRKVAGGTWNEQFFGPGTRLTVL.

This chain joins TRBV6-5 and TRBJ1-6; the D is unclear. The germline gives CDR1 MNHEY, CDR2 SVGAGI. The CDR3 contains 14 residues. V was shortened by 7 bases and J by 8 bases, with 15 bases between the two germline ends. For the CDR3, the DNA is TGTGCCAGCACGGACGGAGGGTTCCATTCACCCCTCCACTTT. It encodes CASTDGGFHSPLHF.

The rearrangement uses TRBV5-1 and TRBJ2-7, with D tentatively TRBD1 (6 bases). V lost 5 bases and J 5 bases, leaving 14 bases between the germline ends. The CDR3 consists of 13 residues. The germline gives CDR1 SGHRS, CDR2 YFSETQ. The CDR3 sequence: CASRPSTGNEQYF. CDR3 nucleotide sequence: TGCGCCAGCAGACCATCCACAGGGAACGAGCAGTACTTC.

V usage is TRBV28 and J usage is TRBJ2-7; 10 bases align to TRBD1. The CDR3 covers 15 residues. The V gene's germline CDR1 is MDHEN and CDR2 SYDVKM. V lost 4 bases and J lost 4; bases outside the gene matches: 7. DNA for the CDR3: TGTGCCAGCAGTTCCCATGGGACAGGGGCTTACGAGCAGTACTTC. Protein product: CASSSHGTGAYEQYF. Filled out from reference TRBV28 and TRBJ2-7, the complete variable domain reads DVKVTQSSRYLVKRTGEKVFLECVQDMDHENMFWYRQDPGLGLRLIYFSYDVKMKEKGDIPEGYSVSREKKERFSLILESASTNQTSMYLCASSSHGTGAYEQYFGPGTRLTVT.

The chain combines TRBV10-3 with TRBJ2-7; weak D call: TRBD2 (6 bases). The V and J ends lost 7 bases and 4 bases respectively, with 20 bases between them. The germline V gene encodes CDR1 ENHRY and CDR2 SYGVKD. This CDR3 comprises 15 residues. The CDR3: CAIMGSLGRRYEQYF. In DNA form, the CDR3 reads TGTGCCATCATGGGGTCGTTGGGGAGGAGGTACGAGCAGTACTTC.

This sequence joins TRBV5-1 and TRBJ2-1; 8 nucleotides align to TRBD2. Germline V gene sequence: CDR1 SGHRS, CDR2 YFSETQ. Trimming cost V 4 bases and J 0 bases; bases outside gene matches: 6. CDR3 length: 16 residues. The CDR3 sequence is CASSGTGTSSYNEQFF. The CDR3 DNA sequence: TGCGCCAGCAGCGGGACCGGGACTAGCTCCTACAATGAGCAGTTCTTC.

About this clone itself: In the same sample, other DNA sequences code for this CDR3. The chain employs TRBV18 and TRBJ2-2, with D possibly matching TRBD1 (6 bases). Trimming took 2 bases from V and 3 from J, leaving 10 bases between them. This CDR3 has 15 residues. The germline V gene has CDR1 KGHSH and CDR2 LQKENI. In nucleotides, the CDR3 is TGTGCCAGCTCACCATCTTCAGGGGACACCGGGGAGCTGTTTTTT. This encodes CASSPSSGDTGELFF.

In its sample, this clone was seen a few times. The chain recombines TRBV7-9 with TRBJ1-4; 7 bases line up with TRBD1. The CDR3 covers 15 residues. Germline CDR1 and CDR2: SEHNR and FQNEAQ (reference sequence). Trimming removed 5 bases from V and 8 bases from J; junction bases left unmatched: 11. In DNA, the CDR3 is TGTGCCAGCAGCCTCCCGGGACAGAGAGGAGAAAAACTGTTTTTT. This translates into CASSLPGQRGEKLFF.

DNA of the CDR3: TGTGCCAGCAGCTTGGCAATAGCGGCTAACACAGATACGCAGTATTTT. Protein product: CASSLAIAANTDTQYF. The V call is TRBV5-4, the J call TRBJ2-3; the D gene is possibly TRBD2 (6 bases). With 0 bases removed from V and 2 bases from J, the gap between germline ends came to 13 bases. There are 16 residues in the CDR3. Germline assignment: CDR1 SGHNT and CDR2 YYREEE (reference sequence).

The rearrangement links TRBV7-9 to TRBJ1-2; TRBD1 matches at 7 bases. Trimming at V came to 5 bases and at J to 4 bases, leaving 10 bases not matched to a gene. The CDR3 loop spans 15 amino acids. From germline, CDR1 is SEHNR and CDR2 FQNEAQ (reference sequence). CDR3 coding DNA: TGTGCCAGCAGCCCACAGGGGAGCTCTGTCTATGGCTACACCTTC. This gives the protein CASSPQGSSVYGYTF.

The J gene is TRBJ1-1, the V gene TRBV5-1; D is possibly TRBD1 (6 bases). Per the germline V gene, CDR1 is SGHRS and CDR2 is YFSETQ. This CDR3 is 14 amino acids long. V was cut by 3 bases and J by 1 base, with 10 bases left in between. The CDR3 bases are TGCGCCAGCAGCTCCGGACAGAGGAACACTGAAGCTTTCTTT. This sequence encodes CASSSGQRNTEAFF.

This chain joins TRBV5-6 and TRBJ1-6, with D uncertain. Trimming stripped 0 bases from V and 6 bases from J, with 4 bases between. Germline V gene data show CDR1 as SGHDT and CDR2 as YYEEEE. The CDR3 is 13 amino acids. For the CDR3, the DNA is TGTGCCAGCAGCTTGGAGCCTAATTCACCCCTCCACTTT. Amino acid sequence: CASSLEPNSPLHF.

V is TRBV10-2 and J is TRBJ2-3; TRBD2 matches 7 bases. V dropped 6 bases and J dropped 6; count of bases not matched to a gene: 6. The CDR3 length is 13 residues. The germline V gene has CDR1 WSHSY and CDR2 SAAADI. The CDR3 nucleotides read TGCGCCAGCAGGCTGGCGGGAGAGGATACGCAGTATTTT. It specifies CASRLAGEDTQYF.

V and J are TRBV19 and TRBJ1-6; D is possibly TRBD1 (6 bases). Trimming took off 6 bases at V and 10 bases at J, with 22 bases between the two ends. The CDR3 is made up of 16 amino acids. Germline CDR1 reads LNHDA; CDR2 reads SQIVND (reference sequence). This chain's CDR3 is CASRPQRHTGYSPLHF. The CDR3 DNA reads TGTGCCAGTAGACCTCAGCGGCACACAGGGTACTCACCCCTCCACTTT.

The CDR3, as DNA: TGTGCCAGCAGTAAGGGGGGGAATTCTAACTATGGCTACACCTTC. Amino acids: CASSKGGNSNYGYTF. The rearrangement joins TRBV6-5 to TRBJ1-2, with a weak D call TRBD1 (6 bases). The CDR3 runs to 15 residues. V was trimmed by 5 bases and J by 0 bases, leaving 13 bases between them. Germline V gives CDR1 MNHEY, CDR2 SVGAGI.

The chain combines TRBV10-3 with TRBJ1-6, with no clear D. Per germline, CDR1 ENHRY and CDR2 SYGVKD. The CDR3 extends over 13 amino acids. Trimming left V 0 bases short and J 9 bases short, with 6 bases between. DNA of the CDR3: TGTGCCATCAGTGAGTCCGGGTTTTCACCCCTCCACTTT. Protein sequence: CAISESGFSPLHF.

The chain carries TRBV9 and TRBJ2-7; TRBD1 matches at 10 bases. V lost 3 bases, J lost 1 base, and 7 bases stayed unmatched. The CDR3 totals 16 residues. From germline, CDR1 is SGDLS and CDR2 YYNGEE. The CDR3 sequence is CASSAQAGQGSYEQYF. CDR3 coding DNA: TGTGCCAGCAGCGCCCAGGCGGGACAGGGGTCCTACGAGCAGTACTTC.

V gene TRBV12-3 or TRBV12-4 combines with J gene TRBJ2-5; D gene uncertain. This CDR3 is 13 amino acids long. V was pared by 3 bases and J by 3 bases, with 8 bases between. The DNA of the CDR3 is TGTGCCAGCAGTTTCACTCGCGAAGAGACCCAGTACTTC. This sequence encodes CASSFTREETQYF.

This clone showed up just a few times. This chain connects TRBV18 to TRBJ1-3, with a possible D match to TRBD1 (5 bases). In germline, CDR1 is KGHSH, CDR2 LQKENI. This CDR3 region has 13 residues. The V end lost 6 bases, the J end lost 8 bases, and 14 bases lay between the germline ends. The CDR3 sequence is CASSRDRQDTIYF. Written as DNA, the CDR3 is TGTGCCAGCTCGCGGGACCGGCAGGACACCATATATTTT. Full variable domain (remainder filled in from reference TRBV18 and TRBJ1-3): NAGVMQNPRHLVRRRGQEARLRCSPMKGHSHVYWYRQLPEEGLKFMVYLQKENIIDESGMPKERFSAEFPKEGPSILRIQQVVRGDSAAYFCASSRDRQDTIYFGEGSWLTVV.

The CDR3 sequence is CAWSQVRSTEAFF. For the CDR3, the DNA is TGTGCCTGGAGTCAGGTTAGGTCCACTGAAGCTTTCTTT. This rearrangement joins TRBV30 to TRBJ1-1; no definite D call. CDR1 and CDR2 (germline): GTSNPN, SVGIG (reference sequence). This CDR3 is 13 amino acids long. Trimming left V 2 bases short and J 4 bases short, with 11 bases between.

This clone was seen just once. The chain uses TRBV28 and TRBJ1-1; 9 bases map to TRBD1. Germline V CDR1 and CDR2: MDHEN, SYDVKM. This CDR3 has 16 residues. The trim removed 2 bases at V and 6 bases at J, leaving 10 bases unmatched. CDR3 amino acids: CASSLPQQGANAEAFF. The CDR3 coding sequence is TGTGCCAGCAGTTTACCGCAACAGGGGGCTAACGCTGAAGCTTTCTTT.